The rows below give T cell receptor beta chains drawn from one sample of a study of Graves' ophthalmopathy and Graves' hyperthyroidism. Each CDR3 protein is one row after TCRdb ran MiXCR on the multiplex PCR reads. Of around 1,200,000 distinct CDR3 sequences listed, 35% to 40% were seen once; the top ten hold 11%. The source material was peripheral blood or thyroid tissue (not recorded which). These receptors came from an adult man with Graves' hyperthyroidism. CDR3s include the opening cysteine and the closing phenylalanine or tryptophan.

J gene: TRBJ2-3
V gene: TRBV20-1
CDR3 protein: CSAETSGSFQDTQYF

J gene: TRBJ1-4
V gene: TRBV27
CDR3 protein: CASSPTPTDEKLFF

J gene: TRBJ2-7
V gene: TRBV19
CDR3 protein: CASKDSYASSGALEQYF

J gene: TRBJ1-5
V gene: TRBV10-3
CDR3 protein: CASSTPTAGSYQPQHF

J gene: TRBJ2-5
V gene: TRBV6-5
CDR3 protein: CASSYSGTGGEETQYF

J gene: TRBJ1-4
V gene: TRBV6-6
CDR3 protein: CASRGIATNEKLFF

J gene: TRBJ2-2
V gene: TRBV15
CDR3 protein: CATSREGPGFGGELFF

J gene: TRBJ2-6
V gene: TRBV12-3/TRBV12-4
CDR3 protein: CASSFLGQGANVLTF

J gene: TRBJ2-7
V gene: TRBV10-3
CDR3 protein: CAISGAFREGYEQYF

J gene: TRBJ2-7
V gene: TRBV7-9
CDR3 protein: CASAGERGSGAYEQYF

J gene: TRBJ1-1
V gene: TRBV10-3
CDR3 protein: CAILGGTGDTTYTEAFF